The 26 T cell receptor beta chains reported below all come from one sample, sequenced in a study of STAT5B mutations in CD4+ large granular lymphocyte leukemia. Produced via immunoSEQ multiplex PCR; TCRdb's table is partial and in-frame only. The data hold some 21,000 clones, with around 70% observed a single time. Sequencing was carried out using CD4+ T cells from blood buffy coats. These receptors all come from a human donor in good health.

The CDR3: CASSAFRGSNQPQHF. CDR3 DNA: TGTGCCAGCAGTGCCTTTCGGGGGAGCAATCAGCCCCAGCATTTT. The chain carries TRBV2 and TRBJ1-5, with D tentatively TRBD1 (5 bases). The CDR3 runs to 15 residues. V dropped 4 bases and J dropped 1 base, with 11 bases sitting between them. Germline CDR1 SNHLY, CDR2 FYNNEI.

The chain uses TRBV6-6 and TRBJ1-6; D remains unclear. Germline V gene data show CDR1 as MNHNY and CDR2 as SVGAGI (reference sequence). Trimming cost V 7 bases and J 3 bases, with 7 bases left between them. The CDR3 runs to 13 residues. CDR3 DNA: TGTGCCAGCATTGGTGGCTATAATTCACCCCTCCACTTT. Translated: CASIGGYNSPLHF.

The chain combines TRBV9 with TRBJ2-5, with 7 bases identical to TRBD1. The V and J ends lost 0 bases and 2 bases, in that order; junction bases with no gene match: 4. The CDR3 covers 15 residues. Germline loops: CDR1 SGDLS, CDR2 YYNGEE. CDR3 residues: CASSVGQGRQETQYF. The CDR3 nucleotides are TGTGCCAGCAGCGTAGGACAGGGAAGACAAGAGACCCAGTACTTC.

The chain has TRBV10-3 and TRBJ2-1; no definite D call. V dropped 5 bases and J dropped 0 bases, with 14 bases sitting between them. Germline V gene sequence: CDR1 ENHRY, CDR2 SYGVKD. This CDR3 has 16 residues. The CDR3 spells CAISPSRKTSYNEQFF. CDR3 DNA: TGTGCCATCAGTCCCTCGAGAAAAACCTCCTACAATGAGCAGTTCTTC.

J is TRBJ1-3 and V is TRBV10-2; D perhaps matches TRBD1 (5 bases). Germline CDR1 reads WSHSY; CDR2 reads SAAADI. The length of the CDR3 is 15 residues. With 1 base removed from V and 4 bases from J, the gap between germline ends came to 11 bases. CDR3 sequence (DNA): TGCGCCAGCAGTGAGTTGTGGGGCCGAGGAAACACCATATATTTT. As protein: CASSELWGRGNTIYF.

The rearrangement links TRBV6-1 to TRBJ2-2; TRBD1 is a possible D gene (6 bases). The CDR3 runs to 14 residues. Per germline, CDR1 MNHNS and CDR2 SASEGT. With 6 bases removed from V and 6 bases from J, the gap between germline ends came to 14 bases. The CDR3 here is CASRDQGSAGELFF. The CDR3 DNA is TGTGCCAGCAGGGACCAGGGGAGCGCCGGGGAGCTGTTTTTT.

This clone was seen only a few times. The chain links TRBV18 to TRBJ2-7; D possibly corresponds to TRBD2 (5 bases). V lost 2 bases, J lost 0 bases, and 8 bases lay in between. The V gene's germline CDR1 is KGHSH and CDR2 LQKENI. The CDR3 has 14 residues. CDR3 DNA: TGTGCCAGCTCACCAGACCTAGCCTCCTACGAGCAGTACTTC. It is translated as CASSPDLASYEQYF.

The chain uses TRBV4-1 and TRBJ2-3; no clear D. Germline assignment: CDR1 MGHRA and CDR2 YSYEKL. This CDR3 comprises 11 residues. V shed 1 base and J shed 6 bases, with 2 bases lying between them. For the CDR3, the DNA is TGCGCCAGCAGCCAAGCGGATACGCAGTATTTT. This gives the protein CASSQADTQYF.

The chain recombines TRBV21-1 with TRBJ2-3; TRBD2, the table's D call, was not compared with the DNA. TRBV21-1 is listed as a pseudogene. The CDR3 covers 17 residues. Here the CDR3 DNA reads TGTGCCAGCAGCAAAGTCACTGGTGGGGGGACCACAGATACGCAGTATTTT. The encoded protein is CASSKVTGGGTTDTQYF.

The table lists this clone with a few counts. CDR3 loop: CASSYPGQGNEKLFF. For the CDR3, the DNA is TGTGCCAGCAGTTACCCGGGACAGGGAAATGAAAAACTGTTTTTT. The chain is built from TRBV6-6 and TRBJ1-4, with 9 positions matching TRBD1. The CDR3 extends over 15 amino acids. V was pared by 2 bases and J by 5 bases, with 3 bases of the junction left unmatched. Germline assignment: CDR1 MNHNY and CDR2 SVGAGI (reference sequence).

The V and J genes are TRBV19 and TRBJ2-4, with D maybe TRBD1 (5 bases). Germline values: CDR1 LNHDA, CDR2 SQIVND (reference sequence). The CDR3 totals 16 residues. With 10 bases removed from V and 0 bases from J, the gap between germline ends came to 19 bases. The CDR3 DNA reads TGTGCCAACTCGAATTTCACAGGCCTAGCCAAAAACATTCAGTACTTC. It encodes CANSNFTGLAKNIQYF.

This CDR3 is CASSQAGNQAFF. The DNA for the CDR3 is TGCGCCAGCAGTCAGGCAGGGAACCAAGCTTTCTTT. V gene TRBV23-1 combines with J gene TRBJ1-1; possible D gene TRBD1, 5 bases. TRBV23-1 is flagged as an ORF with uncertain function. The CDR3 spans 12 residues. V shed 3 bases and J shed 9 bases, with 11 bases lying between them.

The chain carries TRBV10-1 and TRBJ2-1; D unresolved. V was pared by 5 bases and J by 0 bases, with 2 bases between. Germline V gene sequence: CDR1 WNHNN, CDR2 SYGVQD (reference sequence). The CDR3 is 12 amino acids. The CDR3 nucleotides read TGCGCCAGCAGTAACTCCTACAATGAGCAGTTCTTC. It translates to CASSNSYNEQFF.

J is TRBJ2-1 and V is TRBV6-1; 9 bases agree with TRBD1. The CDR3 length is 15 residues. The V and J ends lost 5 bases and 7 bases, in that order; junction bases with no gene match: 9. Germline V gives CDR1 MNHNS, CDR2 SASEGT. Here the CDR3 DNA reads TGTGCCAGCAGTCAAACGGGACAGGGTTGGAATGAGCAGTTCTTC. Protein sequence: CASSQTGQGWNEQFF.

This clone showed up just a few times. This chain links TRBV6-1 with TRBJ2-1; 14 bases map to TRBD2. J gave up 7 bases and V 6 bases, and 2 bases lay outside the gene matches. CDR1 is MNHNS and CDR2 is SASEGT in the germline V gene. The CDR3 contains 14 residues. CDR3 DNA: TGTGCCAGCAGGACTAGCGGGGGGGAGAATGAGCAGTTCTTC. The encoded protein is CASRTSGGENEQFF.

This clone turned up a few times. The gene calls are TRBV4-2 and TRBJ2-1; 8 bases match TRBD2. Germline V gene lookup returns CDR1 LGHNA and CDR2 YNFKEQ. V lost 3 bases and J lost 4; bases outside the gene matches: 11. The CDR3 runs 17 residues. CDR3 in amino acids: CASSQGAGEREYNEQFF. The CDR3, as DNA: TGTGCCAGCAGCCAGGGCGCCGGGGAGCGGGAGTACAATGAGCAGTTCTTC.

This clone turned up a few times. The CDR3 region is CASSPTGGKTEAFF. In nucleotides, the CDR3 is TGTGCCAGCAGCCCGACAGGGGGGAAAACTGAAGCTTTCTTT. The chain recombines TRBV6-6 with TRBJ1-1, with 9 bases lining up with TRBD1. V was clipped by 6 bases and J by 5 bases; unmatched bases: 7. In germline, CDR1 is MNHNY, CDR2 SVGAGI (reference sequence). The CDR3 extends over 14 amino acids.

The V gene is TRBV7-8, the J gene TRBJ1-4; D is perhaps TRBD1 (5 bases). The CDR3 loop spans 12 amino acids. The V and J ends lost 5 bases and 8 bases respectively, with 9 bases between them. In germline, CDR1 is SGHVS, CDR2 FQNEAQ. The CDR3 protein is CASSLGGEKLFF. The CDR3 DNA is TGTGCCAGCAGCCTGGGGGGGGAAAAACTGTTTTTT.

The chain has TRBV5-1 and TRBJ2-3; unclear D gene. CDR3 size: 16 residues. The germline V and J ends were trimmed by 0 bases and 2 bases, with 13 bases remaining between them. Germline V CDR1 and CDR2: SGHRS, YFSETQ. CDR3 DNA sequence: TGCGCCAGCAGCTTGGGGGTCCGGGCTTCCACAGATACGCAGTATTTT. Translated: CASSLGVRASTDTQYF.

CDR3 DNA: TGTGCCAGCAGCTCAAACCCACCGGGGATTTACTCCTACGAGCAGTACTTC. Encoded protein: CASSSNPPGIYSYEQYF. The chain uses TRBV7-2 and TRBJ2-7; maybe TRBD2 (5 bases). Per the germline V gene, CDR1 is SGHTA and CDR2 is FQGNSA. There are 17 residues in the CDR3. V dropped 4 bases and J dropped 0 bases, with 19 bases sitting between them.

This clone was seen a handful of times. V gene TRBV5-4 combines with J gene TRBJ2-1; no clear D. CDR1 and CDR2 (germline): SGHNT, YYREEE (reference sequence). The CDR3 has 11 residues. The ends were cut back, 1 base at V and 9 bases at J, with 5 bases in the middle. For the CDR3, the DNA is TGTGCCAGCAGCTTGTCGGGTGAGCAGTTCTTC. Translation gives CASSLSGEQFF.

This clone was seen only a few times. The gene calls are TRBV7-2 and TRBJ1-1; no clear D. V lost 2 bases to trimming and J lost 7 bases, with 8 bases between them. Germline V gives CDR1 SGHTA, CDR2 FQGNSA. CDR3 length: 12 residues. CDR3 sequence: CASSLNRYEAFF. The CDR3 nucleotides are TGTGCCAGCAGCTTAAACCGATATGAAGCTTTCTTT.

This clone was picked up one time. The CDR3 nucleotides are TGTGCCAGCAGCTTAGGACTAGCGGGAGCTGCCAAAAACATTCAGTACTTC. Residues: CASSLGLAGAAKNIQYF. The genes are TRBV11-2 and TRBJ2-4; 12 bases agree with TRBD2. Germline V lookup: CDR1 SGHAT, CDR2 FQNNGV. V lost 1 base, J lost 1 base, and 2 bases stayed unmatched. The CDR3 consists of 17 residues. Based on the CDR3 plus reference TRBV11-2 and TRBJ2-4, the full variable domain is EAGVAQSPRYKIIEKRQSVAFWCNPISGHATLYWYQQILGQGPKLLIQFQNNGVVDDSQLPKDRFSAERLKGVDSTLKIQPAKLEDSAVYLCASSLGLAGAAKNIQYFGAGTRLSVL.

This clone turned up a few times. The rearrangement links TRBV28 to TRBJ2-2; possible D gene TRBD2, 5 bases. The CDR3 extends over 14 amino acids. From germline, CDR1 is MDHEN and CDR2 SYDVKM. Trimming shortened V by 8 bases and J by 0 bases, and 10 bases separated the two germline ends. The CDR3 DNA is TGTGCCAGCCGGAGCGGTTCGAACACCGGGGAGCTGTTTTTT. Translation gives CASRSGSNTGELFF.

The rearrangement joins TRBV14 to TRBJ1-2, with TRBD1 identical over 8 bases. The CDR3 is 13 residues long. The germline V gene encodes CDR1 SGHDN and CDR2 FVKESK. The V gene end was trimmed by 4 bases and the J gene end by 4 bases; junction bases not matched to a gene: 2. CDR3 region: CASSPGQGYGYTF. Written as DNA, the CDR3 is TGTGCCAGCAGCCCCGGACAGGGCTATGGCTACACCTTC.

A single count supports this clone. V usage is TRBV28 and J usage is TRBJ2-1, with 10 bases that match TRBD1. This CDR3 spans 15 amino acids. Germline V gene data show CDR1 as MDHEN and CDR2 as SYDVKM. V was pared by 5 bases and J by 4 bases, with 5 bases of the junction left unmatched. CDR3 sequence (DNA): TGTGCCAGCAGTCAAGGGACAGGGGTTTACAATGAGCAGTTCTTC. As protein: CASSQGTGVYNEQFF.